Below, 23 T cell receptor beta chains from the same sample are listed, as sequenced in a study of T cell clones after liver transplantation. Clones were sequenced by immunoSEQ multiplex PCR, and TCRdb holds only the in-frame ones, with some missing. Of over 60,000 clones listed, 80% are singletons. The sequencing used CD4+ T cells from blood, collected before liver transplant. These receptors were obtained from a human donor who received a liver transplant.

J is TRBJ1-1 and V is TRBV2; D uncertain. Trimming left V 6 bases short and J 1 base short, with 3 bases between. Germline V CDR1 and CDR2: SNHLY, FYNNEI. The length of the CDR3 is 11 residues. CDR3 residues: CASRQNTEAFF. CDR3 sequence (DNA): TGTGCCAGCAGACAGAACACTGAAGCTTTCTTT.

The chain links TRBV5-1 to TRBJ2-1; 8 bases are shared with TRBD2. The CDR3 consists of 16 residues. Germline loops: CDR1 SGHRS, CDR2 YFSETQ. The J segment lost 6 bases and the V segment lost 2 bases, leaving 10 bases of the junction unmatched. CDR3 nucleotide sequence: TGCGCCAGCAGCTTCTCCGCGGGACTAGGAGTCAATGAGCAGTTCTTC. Its translation: CASSFSAGLGVNEQFF.

The V and J genes are TRBV28 and TRBJ1-1, with D uncertain. The CDR3 loop spans 12 amino acids. Trimming took off 8 bases at V and 0 bases at J, with 7 bases between the two ends. Germline V gives CDR1 MDHEN, CDR2 SYDVKM. CDR3 sequence (DNA): TGTGCCAGCGGGGTTATGAACACTGAAGCTTTCTTT. Protein sequence: CASGVMNTEAFF.

CDR3: CASSYSRVAGEETQYF. In DNA, the CDR3 is TGTGCCAGCAGTTACTCGAGGGTAGCGGGGGAAGAGACCCAGTACTTC. This chain links TRBV6-6 with TRBJ2-5; TRBD2 agrees at 9 bases. The junction had 5 bases not matched to a gene; V was cut back by 0 bases and J by 3 bases. Germline CDR1 MNHNY, CDR2 SVGAGI (reference sequence). The CDR3 runs to 16 residues.

The chain employs TRBV7-2 and TRBJ1-1, with TRBD1 identical over 7 bases. CDR1 SGHTA and CDR2 FQGNSA come from the germline V gene. The J segment lost 4 bases and the V segment lost 3 bases, leaving 5 bases of the junction unmatched. The CDR3 runs to 14 residues. CDR3 loop: CASSFSGQITEAFF. The CDR3 bases are TGTGCCAGCAGCTTCTCGGGACAGATCACTGAAGCTTTCTTT.

The chain joins TRBV5-4 to TRBJ1-2; TRBD1 might be the D (5 bases). The CDR3 sequence is 13 residues long. The V and J ends lost 0 bases and 4 bases respectively, with 7 bases between them. CDR1 is SGHNT and CDR2 is YYREEE in the germline V gene (reference sequence). CDR3 sequence (DNA): TGTGCCAGCAGCTTGGGTGGGACCTATGGCTACACCTTC. Residues: CASSLGGTYGYTF.

This clone was detected only once. The V call is TRBV30, the J call TRBJ1-2; D is uncertain. Germline V CDR1 and CDR2: GTSNPN, SVGIG (reference sequence). V lost 0 bases, J lost 0 bases, and 5 bases lay in between. The CDR3 totals 13 residues. CDR3 protein: CAWSVRSNYGYTF. DNA for the CDR3: TGTGCCTGGAGTGTCAGGTCTAACTATGGCTACACCTTC.

This clone occurred once. The V call is TRBV28, the J call TRBJ2-6; TRBD2 is a possible D gene (5 bases). Germline V CDR1 and CDR2: MDHEN, SYDVKM. This CDR3 spans 16 amino acids. V was shortened by 6 bases and J by 2 bases, with 14 bases between the two germline ends. The CDR3 protein is CASSRRKGAGANVLTF. Here the CDR3 DNA reads TGTGCCAGCAGCCGAAGAAAGGGAGCTGGGGCCAACGTCCTGACTTTC.

The chain links TRBV2 to TRBJ1-1; tentative D call: TRBD1 (6 bases). Per germline, CDR1 SNHLY and CDR2 FYNNEI. V gave up 6 bases and J gave up 1 base, with 12 bases separating them. CDR3 length: 14 amino acids. In DNA form, the CDR3 reads TGTGCCAGCAGGCCGAGGACAGCGAACACTGAAGCTTTCTTT. Its translation is CASRPRTANTEAFF.

V gene TRBV2 combines with J gene TRBJ2-7; D unresolved. Between the trimmed V and J ends, which lost 6 bases and 0 bases, there was a span of 12 bases. This CDR3 is 14 amino acids long. The germline gives CDR1 SNHLY, CDR2 FYNNEI. The CDR3, as DNA: TGTGCCAGCAGCCCCACGGACGGCTCCTACGAGCAGTACTTC. Amino acids: CASSPTDGSYEQYF.

The V and J genes are TRBV29-1 and TRBJ1-1; D call uncertain. The CDR3 is 12 residues long. Trimming took off 7 bases at V and 0 bases at J, with 9 bases between the two ends. Per the germline V gene, CDR1 is SQVTM and CDR2 is ANQGSEA. CDR3 DNA sequence: TGCAGCGCCCGGACGGTGAACACTGAAGCTTTCTTT. Encoded protein: CSARTVNTEAFF.

This clone was seen a single time. This chain joins TRBV2 and TRBJ1-1; D not certain. The CDR3 runs 13 residues. V gave up 5 bases and J gave up 4 bases, with 11 bases separating them. CDR1 is SNHLY and CDR2 is FYNNEI in the germline V gene. The CDR3 DNA reads TGTGCCAGCAGTAAGGAGGAGGCCACTGAAGCTTTCTTT. The encoded protein is CASSKEEATEAFF.

The V call is TRBV5-1, the J call TRBJ2-7; TRBD2 aligns across 9 bases. Germline V gene lookup returns CDR1 SGHRS and CDR2 YFSETQ. The CDR3 runs to 16 residues. Trimming removed 0 bases from V and 0 bases from J; junction bases left unmatched: 4. CDR3 residues: CASSLVLAGLSYEQYF. The CDR3 nucleotides read TGCGCCAGCAGCTTGGTACTAGCGGGCCTCTCCTACGAGCAGTACTTC.

The rearrangement uses TRBV28 and TRBJ2-3, with D perhaps matching TRBD1 or TRBD2 (5 bases each). Germline CDR1 MDHEN, CDR2 SYDVKM. The CDR3 spans 15 residues. V gave up 3 bases and J gave up 5 bases, with 15 bases separating them. The CDR3 sequence is CASSLSGLGEDTQYF. CDR3 sequence (DNA): TGTGCCAGCAGTTTGTCGGGGCTGGGCGAAGATACGCAGTATTTT.

The CDR3 sequence is CASGDYEQYF. CDR3 sequence (DNA): TGTGCCAGTGGTGACTACGAGCAGTACTTC. This chain links TRBV19 with TRBJ2-7; D is unresolved. Germline lookup yields CDR1 LNHDA and CDR2 SQIVND (reference sequence). The CDR3 covers 10 residues. Trimming shortened V by 8 bases and J by 3 bases, and 5 bases separated the two germline ends.

Notes on this clone: This specimen includes other DNA sequences encoding the same CDR3. The V and J genes are TRBV2 and TRBJ2-3, with 9 bases that match TRBD1. The CDR3 is 15 residues long. Per the germline V gene, CDR1 is SNHLY and CDR2 is FYNNEI. The J segment lost 1 base and the V segment lost 4 bases, leaving 3 bases of the junction unmatched. CDR3 DNA: TGTGCCAGCAGTGGTAGGACAGGGGGCACAGATACGCAGTATTTT. This gives the protein CASSGRTGGTDTQYF.

The chain couples TRBV7-9 to TRBJ2-7; the D gene could be TRBD1 or TRBD2 (5 bases each). The CDR3 spans 12 residues. The V and J ends lost 0 bases and 8 bases respectively, with 8 bases between them. In germline, CDR1 is SEHNR, CDR2 FQNEAQ (reference sequence). CDR3 protein: CASSLAGTQQYF. The CDR3 region has the DNA TGTGCCAGCAGCTTAGCGGGGACGCAGCAGTACTTC.

This chain connects TRBV6-5 to TRBJ2-1; the D is unclear. The CDR3 is 16 residues long. V lost 4 bases and J lost 5, with 18 bases in between. Germline V gives CDR1 MNHEY, CDR2 SVGAGI. The CDR3 nucleotides read TGTGCCAGCAGTTCGGGTCAACAACAGTATAACAATGAGCAGTTCTTC. Its protein product is CASSSGQQQYNNEQFF.

This clone was recorded only once. The V and J genes are TRBV9 and TRBJ2-3; perhaps TRBD2 as D (6 bases). Trimming removed 4 bases at V and 11 bases at J, with 23 bases between. The CDR3 runs 15 residues. The germline V gene has CDR1 SGDLS and CDR2 YYNGEE. The CDR3, as DNA: TGTGCCAGCAGCTCATCCGGGACTTCCCTTGGGGGGCAGTATTTT. Translating gives CASSSSGTSLGGQYF.

The chain carries TRBV7-2 and TRBJ2-1, with D perhaps TRBD1 (5 bases). This CDR3 contains 12 residues. Per germline, CDR1 SGHTA and CDR2 FQGNSA. Deletions cut 6 bases from V and 8 bases from J, with 11 bases between. The CDR3 sequence: CASSFGHYEQFF. CDR3 nucleotides: TGTGCCAGCAGTTTCGGACACTATGAGCAGTTCTTC.

J is TRBJ2-3 and V is TRBV4-1; D remains unclear. V lost 0 bases and J 2 bases, leaving 6 bases between the germline ends. The germline V gene has CDR1 MGHRA and CDR2 YSYEKL. The CDR3 consists of 14 residues. This CDR3 reads CASSQEGYTDTQYF. The DNA for the CDR3 is TGCGCCAGCAGCCAAGAGGGCTACACAGATACGCAGTATTTT.

The CDR3 region has the DNA TGTGCCAGCTCGCCCCCGAACAGCGGAGGAGATACGCAGTATTTT. Residues: CASSPPNSGGDTQYF. The chain couples TRBV18 to TRBJ2-3; TRBD2 might be the D (5 bases). Trimming cost V 6 bases and J 5 bases, with 18 bases left between them. The CDR3 sequence is 15 residues long. Per the germline V gene, CDR1 is KGHSH and CDR2 is LQKENI.

The genes are TRBV29-1 and TRBJ1-1, with D hard to call. CDR1 SQVTM and CDR2 ANQGSEA come from the germline V gene. CDR3 length: 13 amino acids. V gave up 4 bases and J gave up 5 bases, with 14 bases separating them. The CDR3 bases are TGCAGCGTTGTTCGGCAGACGGGGACTGAAGCTTTCTTT. Its translation: CSVVRQTGTEAFF. Variable domain in full (rest from reference TRBV29-1 and TRBJ1-1): SAVISQKPSRDICQRGTSLTIQCQVDSQVTMMFWYRQQPGQSLTLIATANQGSEATYESGFVIDKFPISRPNLTFSTLTVSNMSPEDSSIYLCSVVRQTGTEAFFGQGTRLTVV.